The 14 T cell receptor beta chains reported below all come from one sample, sequenced in a study of cytomegalovirus exposure and HLA in healthy donors. The primer mix had 60 Vbeta and 13 Jbeta primers. Profiling relied on immunoSEQ multiplex PCR, and the TCRdb table lists in-frame clones only, not all of them. The top ten clones hold about 11% of a sample with 150,000 to 200,000 clones, roughly 75% of them seen once. Material for sequencing was PBMCs. The source of these receptors is a man aged 18 to 29 in good health and CMV-seropositive.

V gene TRBV4-1 combines with J gene TRBJ2-1; possible D gene TRBD2, 6 bases. Trimming left V 2 bases short and J 0 bases short, with 11 bases between. Germline V gene lookup returns CDR1 MGHRA and CDR2 YSYEKL. The CDR3 extends over 16 amino acids. CDR3 bases: TGCGCCAGCAGCCAACCGACTAGGAGCTCCTACAATGAGCAGTTCTTC. Its protein is CASSQPTRSSYNEQFF.

The chain uses TRBV28 and TRBJ1-2, with TRBD1 matching 9 bases. Germline CDR1 MDHEN, CDR2 SYDVKM. The J segment lost 6 bases and the V segment lost 5 bases, leaving 10 bases of the junction unmatched. The CDR3 sequence is 15 residues long. CDR3 amino acids: CASSPPGQGVDGYTF. CDR3 nucleotide sequence: TGTGCCAGCAGTCCTCCGGGACAGGGTGTAGATGGCTACACCTTC.

The J gene is TRBJ2-5, the V gene TRBV27; TRBD1 might be the D (6 bases). Germline CDR1 MNHEY, CDR2 SMNVEV (reference sequence). The length of the CDR3 is 12 residues. The CDR3 is CAAGAARETQYF. As DNA, the CDR3 is TGTGCAGCAGGGGCAGCCAGAGAGACCCAGTACTTC.

The rearrangement links TRBV27 to TRBJ1-5; maybe TRBD1 (6 bases). The V and J ends lost 6 bases and 5 bases respectively, with 17 bases between them. The germline CDR1 and CDR2 sequences are MNHEY and SMNVEV (reference sequence). The CDR3 runs to 15 residues. The CDR3 DNA is TGTGCCAGCAGGGGTCTTGGACAGTCTTATCAGCCCCAGCATTTT. Its translation is CASRGLGQSYQPQHF.

This sequence joins TRBV6-1 and TRBJ1-1; D is undetermined. The CDR3 contains 14 residues. Germline assignment: CDR1 MNHNS and CDR2 SASEGT. Deletions cut 2 bases from V and 6 bases from J, with 13 bases between. The CDR3 sequence: CASSESIGDSEAFF. CDR3 coding DNA: TGTGCCAGCAGTGAAAGTATAGGAGACTCTGAAGCTTTCTTT.

This chain joins TRBV28 and TRBJ2-5, with 9 bases aligning to TRBD2. Germline V lookup: CDR1 MDHEN, CDR2 SYDVKM. Trimming removed 7 bases from V and 5 bases from J; junction bases left unmatched: 8. This CDR3 comprises 14 residues. The CDR3 loop reads CASNAGGPRETQYF. The CDR3 DNA reads as TGTGCCAGCAATGCGGGAGGGCCGAGGGAGACCCAGTACTTC.

The chain combines TRBV7-9 with TRBJ2-1; TRBD2 matches at 7 bases. The CDR3 contains 12 residues. CDR1 and CDR2 from the germline V gene are SEHNR and FQNEAQ (reference sequence). Trimming removed 4 bases from V and 7 bases from J; junction bases left unmatched: 1. Written as DNA, the CDR3 is TGTGCCAGCAGCTGGGGGGGGAATGAGCAGTTCTTC. It codes for CASSWGGNEQFF.

The V gene is TRBV28, the J gene TRBJ2-5, with 7 positions matching TRBD2. Germline V gene lookup returns CDR1 MDHEN and CDR2 SYDVKM. The CDR3 totals 15 residues. Trimming at V came to 6 bases and at J to 7 bases, leaving 14 bases not matched to a gene. The CDR3 nucleotides read TGTGCCAGCAGCCCTGGGACGGGGGGTTTCGGGACCCAGTACTTC. It encodes CASSPGTGGFGTQYF.

The rearrangement links TRBV29-1 to TRBJ2-7; 12 bases line up with TRBD2. Trimming took 1 base from V and 9 from J; bases not matched to a gene: 4. The CDR3 is 13 residues long. CDR1 SQVTM and CDR2 ANQGSEA come from the germline V gene. As DNA, the CDR3 is TGCAGCGTTGAAGGACTAGCGGGAGAAGGGCAGTACTTC. This sequence encodes CSVEGLAGEGQYF.

The rearrangement joins TRBV28 to TRBJ2-7; D call uncertain. The V end was cut by 6 bases, the J end by 2 bases, with 5 bases between. Germline lookup yields CDR1 MDHEN and CDR2 SYDVKM. This CDR3 region has 11 residues. CDR3 sequence (DNA): TGTGCCAGCAGCCATCCCTACGAGCAGTACTTC. It translates to CASSHPYEQYF.

For this clone: Other nucleotide sequences from this sample produce the same CDR3. The CDR3 nucleotides are TGTGCCAGCAGTAGAGACTCTGGGGCCAACGTCCTGACTTTC. The encoded protein is CASSRDSGANVLTF. The chain has TRBV9 and TRBJ2-6, with D hard to call. The CDR3 is 14 residues long. Germline CDR1 and CDR2: SGDLS and YYNGEE. V lost 5 bases and J 0 bases, leaving 6 bases between the germline ends.

The chain couples TRBV28 to TRBJ2-7; 8 bases match TRBD1. The CDR3 runs to 14 residues. The germline V gene encodes CDR1 MDHEN and CDR2 SYDVKM. Losses at the gene ends were 7 bases for V and 0 bases for J; bases not matched to a gene: 5. CDR3 coding DNA: TGTGCCAGCAATCGACAGGGGTACTCCTACGAGCAGTACTTC. Its protein product is CASNRQGYSYEQYF.

The rearrangement joins TRBV7-2 to TRBJ1-5; 9 bases align to TRBD1. Germline CDR1 SGHTA, CDR2 FQGNSA. The CDR3 has 12 amino acids. Trimming at V came to 4 bases and at J to 9 bases, leaving 1 base not matched to a gene. The CDR3 DNA is TGTGCCAGCAGCTCGGGACAGGGGCCCCAGCATTTT. This gives the protein CASSSGQGPQHF.

The genes are TRBV5-1 and TRBJ2-3; TRBD2 matches 13 bases. Germline loops: CDR1 SGHRS, CDR2 YFSETQ. This CDR3 is built from 17 residues. J lost 5 bases, V lost 4 bases, and 10 bases had no gene match. CDR3 DNA: TGCGCCAGCAGCCTGACCTCACTAGCGGGAGGGATAGATACGCAGTATTTT. This translates into CASSLTSLAGGIDTQYF.